The sequence of this T cell receptor beta chain was determined in a study of cytomegalovirus exposure and HLA in healthy donors. Researchers ran the PCR with 60 Vbeta and 13 Jbeta primers. This table comes from immunoSEQ multiplex PCR, and its TCRdb copy is limited to in-frame clones, with some not included. The data show more than 95,000 clones, about 80% seen once. Germline CDR1 is LNHDA and CDR2 is SQIVND (reference sequence). Trimming at V came to 5 bases and at J to 2 bases, leaving 8 bases not matched to a gene. The length of the CDR3 is 16 residues. The sequencing sample was made of PBMCs. V usage is TRBV19 and J usage is TRBJ2-7; 11 positions match TRBD2. The origin of this receptor is a man aged 25-45 years in good health and CMV-seronegative. CDR3 sequence (DNA): TGTGCCAGTAGTTTTTCCGGGACTAGCGGAGCCTACGAGCAGTACTTC. Its translation: CASSFSGTSGAYEQYF.